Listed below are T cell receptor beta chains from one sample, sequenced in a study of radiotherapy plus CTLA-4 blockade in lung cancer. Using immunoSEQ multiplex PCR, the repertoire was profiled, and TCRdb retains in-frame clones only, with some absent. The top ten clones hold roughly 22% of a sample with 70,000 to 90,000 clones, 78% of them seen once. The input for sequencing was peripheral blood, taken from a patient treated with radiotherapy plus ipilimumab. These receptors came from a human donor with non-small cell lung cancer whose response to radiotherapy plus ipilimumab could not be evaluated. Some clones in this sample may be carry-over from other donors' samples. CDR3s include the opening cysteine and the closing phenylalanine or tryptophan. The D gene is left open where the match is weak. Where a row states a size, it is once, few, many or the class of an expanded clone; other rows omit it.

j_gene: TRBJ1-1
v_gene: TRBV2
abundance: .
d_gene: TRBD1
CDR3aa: CASSEARGVTEAFF
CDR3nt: TGTGCCAGCAGTGAAGCCAGGGGGGTCACTGAAGCTTTCTTT

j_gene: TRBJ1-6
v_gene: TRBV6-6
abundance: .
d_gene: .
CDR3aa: CASSWEWGQANSPLHF
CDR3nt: TGTGCCAGCAGCTGGGAATGGGGCCAAGCCAATTCACCCCTCCACTTC

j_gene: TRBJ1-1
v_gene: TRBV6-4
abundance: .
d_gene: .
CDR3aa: CASSTVMNTEAFF
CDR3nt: TGTGCCAGCAGCACAGTAATGAACACTGAAGCTTTCTTT

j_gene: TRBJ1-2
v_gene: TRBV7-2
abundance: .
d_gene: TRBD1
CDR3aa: CASSSFAGQGDYGYTF
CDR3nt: TGTGCCAGCAGCTCATTTGCGGGACAGGGGGACTATGGCTACACCTTC

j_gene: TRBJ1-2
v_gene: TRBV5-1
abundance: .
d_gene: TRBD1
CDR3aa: CASGDRAANYGYTF
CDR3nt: TGCGCCAGCGGCGACAGGGCTGCTAACTATGGCTACACCTTC

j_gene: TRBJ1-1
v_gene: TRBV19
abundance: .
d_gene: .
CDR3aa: CASSILTGLNTEAFF
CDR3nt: TGTGCCAGTAGTATATTGACAGGTCTGAACACTGAAGCTTTCTTT

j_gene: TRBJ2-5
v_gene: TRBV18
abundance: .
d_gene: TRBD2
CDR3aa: CASSPRSGGAQETQYF
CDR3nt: TGTGCCAGCTCACCCCGTAGCGGGGGGGCCCAAGAGACCCAGTACTTC

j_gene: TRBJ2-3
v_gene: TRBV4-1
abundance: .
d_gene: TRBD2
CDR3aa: CASSQDYSGGATDTQYF
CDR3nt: TGCGCCAGCAGCCAAGACTATAGCGGGGGGGCCACAGATACGCAGTATTTT

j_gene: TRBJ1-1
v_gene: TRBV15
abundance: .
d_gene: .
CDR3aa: CATSKQDNTEAFF
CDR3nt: TGTGCCACCAGCAAACAGGATAACACTGAAGCTTTCTTT

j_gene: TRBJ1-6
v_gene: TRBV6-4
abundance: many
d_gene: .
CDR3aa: CASSVGGLFSPLHF
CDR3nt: TGTGCCAGCAGTGTTGGGGGACTATTCTCACCCCTCCACTTT

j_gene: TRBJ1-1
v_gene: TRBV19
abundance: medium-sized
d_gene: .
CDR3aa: CASSIAGEGTEAFF
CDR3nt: TGTGCCAGTAGTATAGCGGGAGAGGGGACTGAAGCTTTCTTT

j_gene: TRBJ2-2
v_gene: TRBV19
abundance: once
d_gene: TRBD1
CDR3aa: CAGKSGGDTGELFF
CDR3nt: TGTGCCGGGAAATCAGGGGGAGACACCGGGGAGCTGTTTTTT

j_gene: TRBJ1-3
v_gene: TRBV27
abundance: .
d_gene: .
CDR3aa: CASSYSGLSGNTIYF
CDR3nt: TGTGCCAGCAGTTATTCGGGTTTGTCTGGAAACACCATATATTTT

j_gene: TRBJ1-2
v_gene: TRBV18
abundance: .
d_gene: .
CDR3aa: CASSPFSRSGGQPYGYTF
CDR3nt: TGTGCCAGCTCACCTTTCTCAAGGAGTGGCGGGCAGCCTTATGGCTACACCTTC

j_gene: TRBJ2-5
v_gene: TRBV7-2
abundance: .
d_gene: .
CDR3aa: CASSLMWAETQYF
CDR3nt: TGTGCCAGCAGCTTAATGTGGGCAGAGACCCAGTACTTC

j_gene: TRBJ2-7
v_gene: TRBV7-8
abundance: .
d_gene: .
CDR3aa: CASSLASGARVHEQYF
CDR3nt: TGTGCCAGCAGCTTAGCATCAGGGGCGCGTGTCCACGAGCAGTACTTC

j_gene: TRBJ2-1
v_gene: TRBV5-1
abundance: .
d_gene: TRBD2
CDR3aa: CASSPVRGDDEQFF
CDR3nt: TGCGCCAGCAGCCCTGTGCGGGGGGACGATGAGCAGTTCTTC

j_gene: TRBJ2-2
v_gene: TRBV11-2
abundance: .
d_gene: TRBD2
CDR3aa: CASSLDGGEAGELFF
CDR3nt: TGTGCCAGCAGCTTAGACGGGGGGGAGGCCGGGGAGCTGTTTTTT

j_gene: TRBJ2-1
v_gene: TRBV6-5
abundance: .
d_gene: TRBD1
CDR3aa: CASSSSDRAKFF
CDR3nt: TGTGCCAGCAGTTCCAGCGACAGGGCGAAGTTCTTC

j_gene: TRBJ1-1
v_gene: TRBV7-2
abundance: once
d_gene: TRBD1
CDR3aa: CASSYRTGGNTEAFF
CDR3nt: TGTGCCAGCAGTTATCGGACAGGGGGGAACACTGAAGCTTTCTTT

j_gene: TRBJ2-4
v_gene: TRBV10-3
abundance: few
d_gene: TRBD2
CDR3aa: CATTSGGVGNIQYF
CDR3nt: TGTGCCACTACTAGCGGGGGGGTGGGGAACATTCAGTACTTC

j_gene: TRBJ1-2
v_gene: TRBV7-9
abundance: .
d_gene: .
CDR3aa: CASSLAPTGGGYTF
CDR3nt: TGTGCCAGCAGCTTAGCTCCGACAGGAGGAGGCTACACCTTC

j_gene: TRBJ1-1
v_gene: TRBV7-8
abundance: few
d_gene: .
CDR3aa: CASRGGYTEAFF
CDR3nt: TGTGCCAGCCGCGGGGGATACACTGAAGCTTTCTTT

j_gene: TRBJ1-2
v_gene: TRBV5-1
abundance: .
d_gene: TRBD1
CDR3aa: CASSLEQGVPGYTF
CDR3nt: TGCGCCAGCAGCTTGGAACAGGGGGTCCCAGGCTACACCTTC

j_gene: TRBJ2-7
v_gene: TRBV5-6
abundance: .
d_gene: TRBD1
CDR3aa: CASSSWTGAEEQYF
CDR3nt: TGTGCCAGCAGCTCATGGACAGGGGCGGAGGAGCAGTACTTC

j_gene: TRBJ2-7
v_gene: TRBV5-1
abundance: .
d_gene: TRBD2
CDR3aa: CASSLTLAGYEQYF
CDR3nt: TGCGCCAGCAGCTTGACCCTAGCGGGGTACGAGCAGTACTTC

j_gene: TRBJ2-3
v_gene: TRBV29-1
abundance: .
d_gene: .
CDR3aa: CSGTSTDTQYF
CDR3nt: TGCAGCGGAACTAGCACAGATACGCAGTATTTT

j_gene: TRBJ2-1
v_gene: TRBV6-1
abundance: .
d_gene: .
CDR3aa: CASSPQGRLANEQFF
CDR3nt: TGTGCCAGCAGTCCACAGGGGAGGTTGGCCAATGAGCAGTTCTTC

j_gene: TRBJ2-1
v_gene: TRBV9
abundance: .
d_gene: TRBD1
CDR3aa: CASSPGQGSYNEQFF
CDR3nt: TGTGCCAGCAGTCCGGGACAGGGTTCCTACAATGAGCAGTTCTTC

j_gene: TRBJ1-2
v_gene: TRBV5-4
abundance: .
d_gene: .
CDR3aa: CASSLEPGVGPYGYTF
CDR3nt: TGTGCCAGCAGCTTGGAACCGGGTGTAGGCCCCTATGGCTACACCTTC

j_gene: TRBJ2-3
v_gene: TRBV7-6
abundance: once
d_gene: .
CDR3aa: CASSSSTDTQYF
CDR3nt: TGTGCCAGCAGCTCCTCTACAGATACGCAGTATTTT

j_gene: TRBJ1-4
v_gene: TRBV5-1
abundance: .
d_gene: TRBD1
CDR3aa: CASSAGTVLNEKLFF
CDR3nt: TGCGCCAGCAGCGCCGGGACAGTGCTTAATGAAAAACTGTTTTTT

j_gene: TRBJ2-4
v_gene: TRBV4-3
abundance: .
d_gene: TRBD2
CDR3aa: CASSNSGGANNIQYF
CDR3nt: TGCGCCAGCAGCAATAGCGGGGGGGCCAATAACATTCAGTACTTC

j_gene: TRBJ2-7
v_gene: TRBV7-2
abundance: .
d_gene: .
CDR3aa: CASSLARSGGAPYEQYF
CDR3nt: TGTGCCAGCAGCTTAGCGCGGTCGGGCGGGGCCCCTTACGAGCAGTACTTC

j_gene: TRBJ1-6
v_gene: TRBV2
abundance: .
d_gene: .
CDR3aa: CASSLTGYGSYNSPLHF
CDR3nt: TGTGCCAGCAGTTTAACAGGGTACGGGTCCTATAATTCACCCCTCCACTTT

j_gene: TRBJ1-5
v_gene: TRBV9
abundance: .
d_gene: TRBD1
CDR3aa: CASSPGTGEPQPQHF
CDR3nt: TGTGCCAGCAGCCCCGGGACAGGGGAACCTCAGCCCCAGCATTTT

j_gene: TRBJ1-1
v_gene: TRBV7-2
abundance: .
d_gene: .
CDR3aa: CASSFQGGTEAFF
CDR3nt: TGTGCCAGCAGCTTTCAGGGAGGGACTGAAGCTTTCTTT

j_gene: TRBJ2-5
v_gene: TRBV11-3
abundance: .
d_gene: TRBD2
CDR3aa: CASSSGLAEETQYF
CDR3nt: TGTGCCAGCAGCTCCGGACTAGCGGAAGAGACCCAGTACTTC

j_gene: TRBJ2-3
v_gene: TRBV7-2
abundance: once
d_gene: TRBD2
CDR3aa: CASSTTSGTDTQYF
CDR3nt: TGTGCCAGCAGCACGACTAGCGGGACAGATACGCAGTATTTT

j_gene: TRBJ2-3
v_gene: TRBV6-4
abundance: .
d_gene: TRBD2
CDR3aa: CASSDSPSGPTDTQYF
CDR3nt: TGTGCCAGCAGTGACTCGCCTAGCGGCCCCACAGATACGCAGTATTTT

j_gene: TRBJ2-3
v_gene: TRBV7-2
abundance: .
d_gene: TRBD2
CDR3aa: CASSSERGGSTDTQYF
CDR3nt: TGTGCCAGCAGCTCCGAGCGGGGGGGAAGTACAGATACGCAGTATTTT

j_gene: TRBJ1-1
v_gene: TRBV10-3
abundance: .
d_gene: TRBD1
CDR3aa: CAIGGRGPNTEAFF
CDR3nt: TGTGCCATCGGGGGAAGGGGGCCGAACACTGAAGCTTTCTTT

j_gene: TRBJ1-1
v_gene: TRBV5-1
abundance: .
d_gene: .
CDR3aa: CASSPNSGEAFF
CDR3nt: TGCGCCAGCAGCCCTAATAGCGGTGAAGCTTTCTTT

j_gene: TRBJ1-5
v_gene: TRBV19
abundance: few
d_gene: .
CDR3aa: CASPQGYQPQHF
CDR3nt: TGTGCCAGCCCACAGGGATATCAGCCCCAGCATTTT

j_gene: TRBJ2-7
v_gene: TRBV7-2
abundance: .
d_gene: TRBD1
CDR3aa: CASGQRTGNYEQYF
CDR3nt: TGTGCCAGCGGACAAAGGACAGGGAACTACGAGCAGTACTTC

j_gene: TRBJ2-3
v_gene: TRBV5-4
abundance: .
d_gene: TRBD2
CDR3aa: CASSQLAGSSTDTQYF
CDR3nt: TGTGCCAGCAGCCAACTAGCGGGGTCTAGCACAGATACGCAGTATTTT

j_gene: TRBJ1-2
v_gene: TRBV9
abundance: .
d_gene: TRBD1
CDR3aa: CASSVQGVFGYTF
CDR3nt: TGTGCCAGCAGCGTACAGGGGGTGTTCGGCTACACCTTC

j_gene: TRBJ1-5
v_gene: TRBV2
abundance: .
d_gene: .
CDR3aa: CASRRGEQPQHF
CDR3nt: TGTGCCAGCAGGCGGGGAGAACAGCCCCAGCATTTT

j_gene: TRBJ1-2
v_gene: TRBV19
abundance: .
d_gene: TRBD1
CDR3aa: CASSIERQGARGYGYTF
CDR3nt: TGTGCCAGTAGTATCGAGAGACAGGGGGCTAGAGGCTATGGCTACACCTTC

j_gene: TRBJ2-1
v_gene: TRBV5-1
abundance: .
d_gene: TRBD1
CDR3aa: CASSLQDRAYNEQFF
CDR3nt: TGCGCCAGCAGCTTGCAGGACAGGGCCTACAATGAGCAGTTCTTC

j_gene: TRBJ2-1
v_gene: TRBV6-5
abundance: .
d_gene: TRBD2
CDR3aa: CASSYVTSEPYNEQFF
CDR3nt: TGTGCCAGCAGTTACGTAACTAGCGAACCCTACAATGAGCAGTTCTTC

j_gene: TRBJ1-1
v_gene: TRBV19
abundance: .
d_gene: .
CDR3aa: CASSPDGQRNTEAFF
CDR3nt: TGTGCCAGTAGCCCAGATGGACAGCGGAACACTGAAGCTTTCTTT

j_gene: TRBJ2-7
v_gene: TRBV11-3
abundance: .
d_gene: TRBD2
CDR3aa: CASSPPGGGAEQYF
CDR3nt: TGTGCCAGCAGCCCCCCCGGGGGGGGAGCCGAGCAGTACTTC

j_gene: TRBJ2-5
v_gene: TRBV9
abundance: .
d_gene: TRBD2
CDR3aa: CASSARLAGDQETQYF
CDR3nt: TGTGCCAGCAGCGCGAGACTAGCGGGGGACCAAGAGACCCAGTACTTC